This T cell receptor beta chain was identified during a study of cytomegalovirus exposure and HLA in healthy donors. Study summary: Inside one of the first data releases sat around 77 million unique TCRs taken from HLA-typed donors. Of the donors genotyped, a few hundred in all, 65% to 90% fell in the Caucasian-associated ancestry cluster.

Each of the donors was a healthy bone marrow donor. This clone was observed a few times. Its target is unknown. Study results and limitations: Among the CMV-associated chains, a few were confirmed in vitro as specific for CMV antigens.

Amplification used 60 Vbeta primers and 13 Jbeta primers. Sequencing was performed with immunoSEQ multiplex PCR; in TCRdb, only in-frame clones are kept and a portion is missing. This sample yields roughly 150,000 clones, of which about three quarters are seen a single time; approximately 1.4% belongs to the top ten. Specimen: PBMCs. The sequence derives from a man in his late teens or twenties in good health and CMV-seronegative.

The CDR3 region is CASSYGTSGDEQFF. CDR3 nucleotide sequence: TGTGCCAGCAGCTATGGGACTAGCGGGGATGAGCAGTTCTTC. This chain links TRBV7-6 with TRBJ2-1, with TRBD2 matching 13 bases. The ends lost 4 bases at V and 8 bases at J; junction bases unmatched: 2. The CDR3 runs 14 residues. Germline V gene sequence: CDR1 SGHVS, CDR2 FNYEAQ.